This entry lists 21 T cell receptor beta chains sequenced from one sample in a study of blood T cell repertoires in COVID-19. Libraries were prepared by immunoSEQ multiplex PCR; TCRdb keeps only in-frame clonotypes and omits some of them. There are some 130,000 clones in the sample; roughly 83% occur only once, and about 18% lies in the top ten. Sequenced: peripheral blood. Receptors were obtained from a woman at least 80 years old with acute or convalescent COVID-19.

This chain joins TRBV6-4 and TRBJ1-5; TRBD1 matches at 9 bases. Germline trimming cut 6 bases from V and 4 bases from J; bases unmatched to any gene: 4. There are 14 residues in the CDR3. The V gene's germline CDR1 is MRHNA and CDR2 SNTAGT. The CDR3 sequence is CASSSDRGNQPQHF. The CDR3 bases are TGTGCCAGCAGCTCGGACAGGGGTAATCAGCCCCAGCATTTT.

V is TRBV19 and J is TRBJ1-3; tentatively, D is TRBD1 (5 bases). The length of the CDR3 is 15 residues. CDR1 is LNHDA and CDR2 is SQIVND in the germline V gene (reference sequence). The V end lost 5 bases, the J end lost 2 bases, and 13 bases lay between the germline ends. In DNA, the CDR3 is TGTGCCAGTAGTGTCCAGGGTGACGCTGGAAACACCATATATTTT. Translated, it gives CASSVQGDAGNTIYF.

This chain connects TRBV25-1 to TRBJ2-3, with TRBD1 matching 12 bases. Per the germline V gene, CDR1 is MGHDK and CDR2 is SYGVNS. V trimming: 6 bases; J trimming: 5 bases; junction bases outside the gene matches: 9. The CDR3 has 16 amino acids. The CDR3 sequence is CASSGRDRGHRDTQYF. In DNA form, the CDR3 reads TGTGCCAGCAGCGGACGGGACAGGGGGCATAGAGATACGCAGTATTTT.

The chain uses TRBV19 and TRBJ1-5; no definite D call. Between the trimmed V and J ends, which lost 1 base and 3 bases, there was a span of 10 bases. The CDR3 has 15 amino acids. Germline V gene data show CDR1 as LNHDA and CDR2 as SQIVND (reference sequence). CDR3 residues: CASSIGNSFNQPQHF. The CDR3 region has the DNA TGTGCCAGTAGTATAGGTAACAGCTTCAATCAGCCCCAGCATTTT.

The chain combines TRBV6-5 with TRBJ1-2; D unclear. This CDR3 contains 13 residues. Trimming stripped 2 bases from V and 8 bases from J, with 12 bases between. The germline CDR1 and CDR2 sequences are MNHEY and SVGAGI. CDR3 region: CASSYGAEGGYTF. CDR3 coding DNA: TGTGCCAGCAGTTACGGAGCGGAGGGCGGCTACACCTTC.

This rearrangement joins TRBV3-1 (or the pseudogene TRBV3-2) to TRBJ1-2; D ambiguous. V was clipped by 4 bases and J by 8 bases, with 8 bases between them. CDR1 and CDR2 (germline): LGHDT, YNNKEL (reference sequence). The CDR3 is made up of 11 amino acids. The CDR3 coding sequence is TGTGCCAGCAGCCGAGGAAGGGGCTACACCTTC. Its translation: CASSRGRGYTF.

This rearrangement joins TRBV18 to TRBJ2-1; unclear D gene. CDR3 size: 16 residues. The V and J ends lost 0 bases and 2 bases respectively, with 11 bases between them. Germline CDR1 KGHSH, CDR2 LQKENI. CDR3 loop: CASSPPLALAYNEQFF. The CDR3 DNA follows: TGTGCCAGCTCACCACCGCTTGCCTTAGCCTACAATGAGCAGTTCTTC.

This rearrangement joins TRBV6-1 to TRBJ2-6, with a possible D match to TRBD1 (6 bases). The CDR3 runs to 16 residues. CDR1 is MNHNS and CDR2 is SASEGT in the germline V gene. The V gene lost 3 bases and the J gene lost 4 bases, with 13 bases spanning the gap. The CDR3 loop reads CASSDWTASGANVLTF. The CDR3 bases are TGTGCCAGCAGTGATTGGACAGCCTCAGGGGCCAACGTCCTGACTTTC.

This sequence joins TRBV9 and TRBJ2-5; 14 bases fit TRBD2. CDR3 size: 17 residues. The germline V gene has CDR1 SGDLS and CDR2 YYNGEE. V lost 2 bases, J lost 4 bases, and 7 bases stayed unmatched. The CDR3 loop reads CASSVTSGRALGETQYF. DNA of the CDR3: TGTGCCAGCAGCGTGACTAGCGGGAGGGCCCTCGGAGAGACCCAGTACTTC.

At least ten counts were recorded for this clone. The CDR3 DNA sequence: TGTGCCAGTGAAAGGGGGCGGGGGAACACTGAAGCTTTCTTT. It yields the protein CASERGRGNTEAFF. The chain combines TRBV19 with TRBJ1-1, with 7 bases aligning to TRBD1. With V trimmed by 8 bases and J by 1 base, 7 bases remained unmatched. The CDR3 consists of 14 residues. From germline, CDR1 is LNHDA and CDR2 SQIVND (reference sequence).

J is TRBJ2-3 and V is TRBV7-2; TRBD2 agrees at 8 bases. Trimming removed 1 base from V and 4 bases from J; junction bases left unmatched: 7. CDR1 is SGHTA, CDR2 FQGNSA, per germline. CDR3 length: 16 residues. In DNA, the CDR3 is TGTGCCAGCAGCTTAGATCCGGGGGGGCCAGCAGATACGCAGTATTTT. Protein product: CASSLDPGGPADTQYF.

The chain employs TRBV5-4 and TRBJ1-6; TRBD1 is a possible D gene (5 bases). The CDR3 has 17 amino acids. V lost 1 base and J 0 bases, leaving 11 bases between the germline ends. The germline V gene encodes CDR1 SGHNT and CDR2 YYREEE (reference sequence). The CDR3 DNA reads TGTGCCAGCAGCTTGATTGGGGGGAGCTCCTATAATTCACCCCTCCACTTT. Translation: CASSLIGGSSYNSPLHF.

V is TRBV6-6 and J is TRBJ2-7; possibly TRBD1 for D (6 bases). CDR1 and CDR2 from the germline V gene are MNHNY and SVGAGI (reference sequence). Trimming left V 6 bases short and J 5 bases short, with 17 bases between. This CDR3 contains 14 residues. As DNA, the CDR3 is TGTGCCAGCAGGGGGTACCAGGGGAACAACGAGCAGTACTTC. Translated: CASRGYQGNNEQYF.

This sequence joins TRBV6-6 and TRBJ1-6; 8 nucleotides agree with TRBD1. V shed 0 bases and J 9 bases; nucleotides not matched to a gene: 4. The CDR3 has 15 residues. The V gene's germline CDR1 is MNHNY and CDR2 SVGAGI (reference sequence). The CDR3 protein is CASSYSPGGGSPLHF. The DNA of the CDR3 is TGTGCCAGCAGTTACTCCCCAGGGGGCGGTTCACCCCTCCACTTT.

V is TRBV30 and J is TRBJ1-1; D remains ambiguous. Germline V gene sequence: CDR1 GTSNPN, CDR2 SVGIG (reference sequence). The CDR3 runs 13 residues. V lost 3 bases, J lost 1 base, and 9 bases lay in between. The CDR3 DNA reads TGTGCCTGGAGGCCCAGAAAGAACACTGAAGCTTTCTTT. Amino acids: CAWRPRKNTEAFF. The complete variable domain, with remaining parts taken from reference TRBV30 and TRBJ1-1, reads SQTIHQWPATLVQPVGSPLSLECTVEGTSNPNLYWYRQAAGRGLQLLFYSVGIGQISSEVPQNLSASRPQDRQFILSSKKLLLSDSGFYLCAWRPRKNTEAFFGQGTRLTVV.

The J gene is TRBJ1-2, the V gene TRBV6-5; D is unclear. Germline V lookup: CDR1 MNHEY, CDR2 SVGAGI. The CDR3 is 15 amino acids. Trimming removed 6 bases from V and 6 bases from J, with 20 bases in between. CDR3 residues: CASSGSIERPNGYTF. The CDR3 bases are TGTGCCAGCAGCGGAAGTATAGAGAGGCCCAATGGCTACACCTTC.

In this sample, this clone turned up once. The gene calls are TRBV3-1 (or the pseudogene TRBV3-2) and TRBJ1-2, with D unresolved. Per germline, CDR1 LGHDT and CDR2 YNNKEL (reference sequence). The CDR3 extends over 15 amino acids. Trimming took 3 bases from V and 2 from J, leaving 13 bases between them. CDR3 loop: CASSHREGSNYGYTF. The CDR3 bases are TGTGCCAGCAGCCACAGAGAGGGCTCAAACTATGGCTACACCTTC.

The chain couples TRBV5-1 to TRBJ2-4; 7 nucleotides align to TRBD2. The V segment lost 4 bases and the J segment 6 bases; nucleotides outside the gene matches: 10. This CDR3 is built from 15 residues. CDR1 is SGHRS and CDR2 is YFSETQ in the germline V gene. The chain's CDR3 is CASSRMGGEGNIQYF. The DNA of the CDR3 is TGCGCCAGCAGCAGGATGGGCGGGGAGGGAAACATTCAGTACTTC.

This chain joins TRBV7-2 and TRBJ2-3; TRBD2 aligns across 8 bases. From germline, CDR1 is SGHTA and CDR2 FQGNSA. The CDR3 runs to 15 residues. V shed 8 bases, J shed 5 bases, and the junction held 12 bases outside the gene matches. The CDR3 DNA sequence: TGTGCCAGCCTCCCGGGGGGGGGCGTCAAAGATACGCAGTATTTT. It encodes CASLPGGGVKDTQYF.

This chain connects TRBV11-2 to TRBJ1-1; D is perhaps TRBD1 (6 bases). The length of the CDR3 is 14 residues. Germline V lookup: CDR1 SGHAT, CDR2 FQNNGV. Between the trimmed V and J ends, which lost 0 bases and 10 bases, there was a span of 15 bases. CDR3 in DNA: TGTGCCAGCAGCTTAGAGCTCCAGGCGACAGGAGCTTTCTTT. Translated: CASSLELQATGAFF.

This chain joins TRBV30 and TRBJ2-3, with a possible D match to TRBD2 (5 bases). Trimming took 0 bases from V and 4 from J, leaving 11 bases between them. Germline CDR1 reads GTSNPN; CDR2 reads SVGIG (reference sequence). The CDR3 covers 14 residues. For the CDR3, the DNA is TGTGCCTGGAGTGTAAGCCTAGCCCCAGATACGCAGTATTTT. Its translation is CAWSVSLAPDTQYF.